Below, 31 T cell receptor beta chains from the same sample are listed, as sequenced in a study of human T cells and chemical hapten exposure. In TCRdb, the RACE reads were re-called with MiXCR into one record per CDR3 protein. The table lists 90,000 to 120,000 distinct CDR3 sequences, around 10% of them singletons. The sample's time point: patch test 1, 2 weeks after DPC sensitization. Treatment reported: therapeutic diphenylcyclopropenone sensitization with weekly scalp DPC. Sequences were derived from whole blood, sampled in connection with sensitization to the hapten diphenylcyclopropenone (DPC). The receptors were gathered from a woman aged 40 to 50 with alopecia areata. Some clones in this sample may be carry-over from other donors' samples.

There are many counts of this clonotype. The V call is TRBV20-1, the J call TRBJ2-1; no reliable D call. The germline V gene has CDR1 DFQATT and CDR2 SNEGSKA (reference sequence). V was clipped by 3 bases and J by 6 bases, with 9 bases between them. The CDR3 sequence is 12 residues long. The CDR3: CSARLLANEQFF. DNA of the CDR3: TGCAGTGCTAGGTTGTTAGCCAATGAGCAGTTCTTC.

CDR3: CASSLGTAAANTEAFF. CDR3 nucleotide sequence: TGTGCCAGCAGCTTAGGGACAGCTGCGGCGAACACTGAAGCTTTCTTT. The chain employs TRBV7-2 and TRBJ1-1; weak D call: TRBD1 (6 bases). The CDR3 consists of 16 residues. The V and J ends lost 1 base and 1 base respectively, with 13 bases between them. Germline assignment: CDR1 SGHTA and CDR2 FQGNSA.

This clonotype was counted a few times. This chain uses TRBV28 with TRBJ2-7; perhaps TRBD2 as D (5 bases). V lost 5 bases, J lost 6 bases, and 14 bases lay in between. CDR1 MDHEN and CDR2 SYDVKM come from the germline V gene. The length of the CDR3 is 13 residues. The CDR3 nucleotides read TGTGCCAGCAGTCCGCTGAGGGCCGGCGAGCAGTACTTC. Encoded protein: CASSPLRAGEQYF.

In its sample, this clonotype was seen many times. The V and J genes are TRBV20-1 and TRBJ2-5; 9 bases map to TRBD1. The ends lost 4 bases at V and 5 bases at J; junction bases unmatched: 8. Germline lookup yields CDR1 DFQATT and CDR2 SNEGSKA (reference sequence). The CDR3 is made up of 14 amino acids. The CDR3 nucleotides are TGCAGTGCTACTAGACAGGGGGTTAAGGAGACCCAGTACTTC. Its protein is CSATRQGVKETQYF.

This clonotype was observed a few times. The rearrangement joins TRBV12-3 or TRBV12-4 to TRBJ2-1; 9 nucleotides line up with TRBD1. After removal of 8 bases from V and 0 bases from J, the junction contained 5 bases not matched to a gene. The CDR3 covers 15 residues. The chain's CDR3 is CASHRGPSSYNEQFF. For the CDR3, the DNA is TGTGCCAGCCACAGGGGGCCGAGCTCCTACAATGAGCAGTTCTTC.

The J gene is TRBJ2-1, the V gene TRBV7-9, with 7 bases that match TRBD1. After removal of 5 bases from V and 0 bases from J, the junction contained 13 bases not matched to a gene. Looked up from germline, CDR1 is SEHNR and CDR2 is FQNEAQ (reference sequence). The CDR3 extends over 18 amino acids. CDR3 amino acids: CASSPHGLGQSSYNEQFF. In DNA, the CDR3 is TGTGCCAGCAGCCCCCATGGGTTGGGACAGAGCTCCTACAATGAGCAGTTCTTC.

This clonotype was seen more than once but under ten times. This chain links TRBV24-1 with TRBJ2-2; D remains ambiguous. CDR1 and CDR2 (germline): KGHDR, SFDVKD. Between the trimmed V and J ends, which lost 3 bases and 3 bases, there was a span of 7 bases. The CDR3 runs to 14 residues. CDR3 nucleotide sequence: TGTGCCACCAGTGATCCTGGGGACACCGGGGAGCTGTTTTTT. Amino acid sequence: CATSDPGDTGELFF.

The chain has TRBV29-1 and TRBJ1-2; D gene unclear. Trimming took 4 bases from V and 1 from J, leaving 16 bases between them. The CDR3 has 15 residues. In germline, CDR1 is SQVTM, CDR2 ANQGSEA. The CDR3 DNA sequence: TGCAGCGTTGCCTTAGGATTTGGGGTTAACTATGGCTACACCTTC. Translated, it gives CSVALGFGVNYGYTF.

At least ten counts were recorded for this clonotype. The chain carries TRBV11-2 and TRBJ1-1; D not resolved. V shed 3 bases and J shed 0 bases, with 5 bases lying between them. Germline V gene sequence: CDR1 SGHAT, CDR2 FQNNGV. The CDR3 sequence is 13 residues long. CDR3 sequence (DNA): TGTGCCAGCAGCTTTCCTTTGAACACTGAAGCTTTCTTT. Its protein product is CASSFPLNTEAFF.

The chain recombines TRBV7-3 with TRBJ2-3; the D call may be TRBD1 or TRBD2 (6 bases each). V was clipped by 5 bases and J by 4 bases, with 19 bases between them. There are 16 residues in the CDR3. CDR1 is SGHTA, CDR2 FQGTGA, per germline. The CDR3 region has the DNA TGTGCCAGCAGCCTAGAGAGGGTGGAGGGGGCAGATACGCAGTATTTT. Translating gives CASSLERVEGADTQYF.

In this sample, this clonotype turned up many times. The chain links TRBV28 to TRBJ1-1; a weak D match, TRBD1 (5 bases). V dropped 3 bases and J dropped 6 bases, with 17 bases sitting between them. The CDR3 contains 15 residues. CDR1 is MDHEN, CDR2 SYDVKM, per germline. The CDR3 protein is CASSFGTRDLPEAFF. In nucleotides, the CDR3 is TGTGCCAGCAGTTTCGGGACCAGAGATTTGCCTGAAGCTTTCTTT.

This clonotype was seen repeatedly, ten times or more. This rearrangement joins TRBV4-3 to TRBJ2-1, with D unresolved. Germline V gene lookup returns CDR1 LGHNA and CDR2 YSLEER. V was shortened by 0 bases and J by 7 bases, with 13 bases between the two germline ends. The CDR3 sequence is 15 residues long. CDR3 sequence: CASSQEGVRFNEQFF. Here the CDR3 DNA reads TGCGCCAGCAGCCAAGAAGGCGTTAGGTTTAATGAGCAGTTCTTC.

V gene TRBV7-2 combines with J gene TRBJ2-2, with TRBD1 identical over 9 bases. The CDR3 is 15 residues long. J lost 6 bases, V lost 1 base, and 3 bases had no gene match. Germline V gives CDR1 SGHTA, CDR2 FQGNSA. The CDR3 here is CASSLDRGPAGELFF. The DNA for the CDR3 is TGTGCCAGCAGCTTAGACAGGGGGCCGGCCGGGGAGCTGTTTTTT.

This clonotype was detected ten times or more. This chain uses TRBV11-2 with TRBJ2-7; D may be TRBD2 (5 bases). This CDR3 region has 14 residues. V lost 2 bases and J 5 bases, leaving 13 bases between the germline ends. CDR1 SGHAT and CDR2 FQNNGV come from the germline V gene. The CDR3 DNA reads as TGTGCCAGCAGCTTAACCCGGGGTCTCCACGAGCAGTACTTC. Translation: CASSLTRGLHEQYF.

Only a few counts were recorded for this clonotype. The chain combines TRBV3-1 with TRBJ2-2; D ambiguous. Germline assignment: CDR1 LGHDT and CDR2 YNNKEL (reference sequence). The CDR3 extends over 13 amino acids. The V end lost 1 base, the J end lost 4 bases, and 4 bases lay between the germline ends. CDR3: CASSQAPTGELFF. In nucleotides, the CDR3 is TGTGCCAGCAGCCAAGCACCCACCGGGGAGCTGTTTTTT. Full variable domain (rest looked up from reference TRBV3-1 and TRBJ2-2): DTAVSQTPKYLVTQMGNDKSIKCEQNLGHDTMYWYKQDSKKFLKIMFSYNNKELIINETVPNRFSPKSPDKAHLNLHINSLELGDSAVYFCASSQAPTGELFFGEGSRLTVL.

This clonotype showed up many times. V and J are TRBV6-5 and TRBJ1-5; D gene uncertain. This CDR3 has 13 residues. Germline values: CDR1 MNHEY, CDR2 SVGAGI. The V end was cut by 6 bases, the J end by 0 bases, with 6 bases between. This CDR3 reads CASSPTSNQPQHF. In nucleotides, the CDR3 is TGTGCCAGCAGCCCAACTAGCAATCAGCCCCAGCATTTT.

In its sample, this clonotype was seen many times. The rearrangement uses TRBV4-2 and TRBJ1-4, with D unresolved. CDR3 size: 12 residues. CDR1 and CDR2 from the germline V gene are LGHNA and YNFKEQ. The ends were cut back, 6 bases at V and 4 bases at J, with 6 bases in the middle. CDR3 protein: CASSPFNEKLFF. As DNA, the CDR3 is TGTGCCAGCAGTCCCTTTAATGAAAAACTGTTTTTT.

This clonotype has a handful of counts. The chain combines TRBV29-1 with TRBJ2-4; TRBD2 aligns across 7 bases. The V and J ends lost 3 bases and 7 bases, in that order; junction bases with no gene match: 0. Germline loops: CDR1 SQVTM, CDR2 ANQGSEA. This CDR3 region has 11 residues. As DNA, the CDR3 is TGCAGCGTTGAGCGGGGGAACATTCAGTACTTC. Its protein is CSVERGNIQYF.

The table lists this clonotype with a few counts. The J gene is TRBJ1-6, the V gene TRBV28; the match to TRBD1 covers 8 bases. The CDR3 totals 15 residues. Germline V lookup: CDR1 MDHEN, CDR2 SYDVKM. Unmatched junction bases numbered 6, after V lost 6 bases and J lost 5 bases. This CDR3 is CASRSPDRDNSPLHF. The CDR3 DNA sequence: TGTGCCAGCAGATCCCCGGACAGGGATAATTCACCCCTCCACTTT.

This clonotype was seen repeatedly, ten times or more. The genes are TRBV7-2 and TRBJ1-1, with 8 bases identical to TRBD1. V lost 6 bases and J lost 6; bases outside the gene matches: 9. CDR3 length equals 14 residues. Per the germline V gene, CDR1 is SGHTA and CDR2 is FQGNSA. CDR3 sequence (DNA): TGTGCCAGCAGGGTGGACAGGGCCCAACCTGAAGCTTTCTTT. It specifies CASRVDRAQPEAFF. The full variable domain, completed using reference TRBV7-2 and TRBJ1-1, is GAGVSQSPSNKVTEKGKDVELRCDPISGHTALYWYRQSLGQGLEFLIYFQGNSAPDKSGLPSDRFSAERTGGSVSTLTIQRTQQEDSAVYLCASRVDRAQPEAFFGQGTRLTVV.

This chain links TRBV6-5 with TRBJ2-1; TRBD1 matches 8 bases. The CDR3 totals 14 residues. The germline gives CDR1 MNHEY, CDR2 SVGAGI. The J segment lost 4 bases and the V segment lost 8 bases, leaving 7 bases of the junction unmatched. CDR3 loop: CASHRQGTYNEQFF. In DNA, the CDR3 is TGTGCCAGCCATCGACAGGGGACATACAATGAGCAGTTCTTC.

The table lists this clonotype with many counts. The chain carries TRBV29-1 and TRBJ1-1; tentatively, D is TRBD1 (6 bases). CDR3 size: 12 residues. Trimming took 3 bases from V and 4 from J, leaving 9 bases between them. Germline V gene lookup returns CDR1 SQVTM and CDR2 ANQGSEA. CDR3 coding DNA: TGCAGCGTTGACCAGGGGAGCACTGAAGCTTTCTTT. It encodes CSVDQGSTEAFF. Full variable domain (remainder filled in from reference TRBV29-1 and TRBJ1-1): SAVISQKPSRDICQRGTSLTIQCQVDSQVTMMFWYRQQPGQSLTLIATANQGSEATYESGFVIDKFPISRPNLTFSTLTVSNMSPEDSSIYLCSVDQGSTEAFFGQGTRLTVV.

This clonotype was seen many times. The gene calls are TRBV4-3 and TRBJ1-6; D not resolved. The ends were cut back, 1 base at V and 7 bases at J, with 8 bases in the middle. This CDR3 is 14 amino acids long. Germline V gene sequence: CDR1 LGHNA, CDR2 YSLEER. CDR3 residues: CASSQGERNSPLHF. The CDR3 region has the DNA TGCGCCAGCAGCCAAGGCGAGAGGAATTCACCCCTCCACTTT.

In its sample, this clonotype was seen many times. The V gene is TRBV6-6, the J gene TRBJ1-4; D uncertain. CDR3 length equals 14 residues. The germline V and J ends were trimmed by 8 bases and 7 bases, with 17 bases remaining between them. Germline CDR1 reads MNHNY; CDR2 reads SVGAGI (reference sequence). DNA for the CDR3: TGTGCCAGCTATCCCGGGTCGCTACCTGAAAAACTGTTTTTT. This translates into CASYPGSLPEKLFF.

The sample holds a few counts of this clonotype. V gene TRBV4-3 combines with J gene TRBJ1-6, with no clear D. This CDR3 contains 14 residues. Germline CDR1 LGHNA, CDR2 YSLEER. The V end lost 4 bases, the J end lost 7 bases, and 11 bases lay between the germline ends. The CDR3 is CASSRQAENSPLHF. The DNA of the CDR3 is TGCGCCAGCAGCCGACAAGCAGAGAATTCACCCCTCCACTTT.

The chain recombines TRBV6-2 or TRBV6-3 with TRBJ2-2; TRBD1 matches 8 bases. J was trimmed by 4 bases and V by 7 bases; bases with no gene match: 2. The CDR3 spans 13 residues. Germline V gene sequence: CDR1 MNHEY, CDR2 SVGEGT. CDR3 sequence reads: CASTTGVTGELFF. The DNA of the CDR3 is TGTGCCAGCACGACAGGGGTCACCGGGGAGCTGTTTTTT.

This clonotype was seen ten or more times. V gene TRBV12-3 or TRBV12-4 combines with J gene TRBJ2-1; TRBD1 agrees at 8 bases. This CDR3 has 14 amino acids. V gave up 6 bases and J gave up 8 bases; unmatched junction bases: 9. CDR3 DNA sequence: TGTGCCAGCAGGCGGGACAGGCCTGACCATGAGCAGTTCTTC. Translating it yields CASRRDRPDHEQFF.

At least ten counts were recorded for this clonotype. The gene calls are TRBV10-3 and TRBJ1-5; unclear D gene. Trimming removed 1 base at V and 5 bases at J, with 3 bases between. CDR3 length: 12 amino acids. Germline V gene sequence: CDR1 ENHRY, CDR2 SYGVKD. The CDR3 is CAISEFDQPQHF. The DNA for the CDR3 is TGTGCCATCAGTGAGTTCGATCAGCCCCAGCATTTT.

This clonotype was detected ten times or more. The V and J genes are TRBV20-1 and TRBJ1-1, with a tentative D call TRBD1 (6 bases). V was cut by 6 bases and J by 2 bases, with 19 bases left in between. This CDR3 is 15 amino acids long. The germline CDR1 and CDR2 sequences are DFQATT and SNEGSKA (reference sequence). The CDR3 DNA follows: TGCAGTGCCACCCCCGGGGAGGGGGTTAACACTGAAGCTTTCTTT. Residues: CSATPGEGVNTEAFF.

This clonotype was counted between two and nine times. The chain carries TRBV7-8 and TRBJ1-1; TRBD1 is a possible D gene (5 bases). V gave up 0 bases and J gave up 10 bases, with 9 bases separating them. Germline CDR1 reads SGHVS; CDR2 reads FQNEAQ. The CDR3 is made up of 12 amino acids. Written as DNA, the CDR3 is TGTGCCAGCAGCTTAGCGGGAGGGGTAGCTTTCTTT. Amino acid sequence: CASSLAGGVAFF.

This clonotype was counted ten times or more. The CDR3 bases are TGTGCCAGCAGCCAAGTGAACCGGGGGCAGTATGGCTACACCTTC. It yields the protein CASSQVNRGQYGYTF. The gene calls are TRBV4-2 and TRBJ1-2, with D possibly being TRBD1 (6 bases). V was pared by 1 base and J by 5 bases, with 14 bases between. This CDR3 is built from 15 residues. Germline CDR1 and CDR2: LGHNA and YNFKEQ.